This T cell receptor beta chain was identified during a study of CD8 T cells in ankylosing spondylitis. Regarding the study as a whole: A motif of fewer than ten highly homologous TCR beta variants was seen as apparently characteristic of ankylosing spondylitis blood.

This clonotype was detected only once. Its antigen is unidentified. V was clipped by 6 bases and J by 6 bases, with 16 bases between them. Germline CDR1 SGDLS, CDR2 YYNGEE. This CDR3 has 14 amino acids. MiXCR, run by TCRdb on the 5' RACE reads, gives a single entry per CDR3 protein. This table holds under 200,000 distinct CDR3 sequences, roughly 10% found once. The TCR comes from a female donor with ankylosing spondylitis or in good health (not recorded which). The sequenced sample was blood, either unsorted or a sorted T cell fraction (not recorded which). This chain links TRBV9 with TRBJ2-1; maybe TRBD2 (6 bases). In nucleotides, the CDR3 is TGTGCCAGCAACCTACCGGGAGTTACCAATGAGCAGTTCTTC. Protein sequence: CASNLPGVTNEQFF.